These T cell receptor beta chains were read from a single sample in a study of blood T cells in healthy people across ages. MiXCR, run by TCRdb on the 5' RACE reads, gives a single entry per CDR3 protein. The table has around 990,000 distinct CDR3 sequences, around 27% seen once. These sequences were also reported in another study, on T cells of mothers and their children.

Sequencing used blood. The receptor source for this set is a girl between 2 and 10 years old in good health. CDR3s include the opening cysteine and the closing phenylalanine or tryptophan. The D gene is left open where the match is weak. Only part of the rows carry a size: once, few, many, or a class if the clone is expanded.

V: TRBV7-8; J: TRBJ1-4; D: NA; size: few; DNA: TGTGCCAGCAGCTTTCCCGGAGGGGCAACTAATGAAAAACTGTTTTTT; CDR3: CASSFPGGATNEKLFF
V: TRBV7-6; J: TRBJ1-2; D: NA; size: few; DNA: TGTGCCAGCAGCTTCCGGGAGGGGGGCTCCTTCTATGGCTACACCTTC; CDR3: CASSFREGGSFYGYTF
V: TRBV6-5; J: TRBJ2-1; D: TRBD2; size: few; DNA: TGTGCCAGCAGTTACTCCCCCTCTAGCGGGAGGAGCTATGAGCAGTTCTTC; CDR3: CASSYSPSSGRSYEQFF
V: TRBV7-9; J: TRBJ2-7; D: NA; size: NA; DNA: TGTGCCAGCAGCCAAATGGGCCTATACGAGCAGTACTTC; CDR3: CASSQMGLYEQYF
V: TRBV15; J: TRBJ1-3; D: NA; size: NA; DNA: TGTGCCACCAGCAGATCCCGGGACGGTGGAAACACCATATATTTT; CDR3: CATSRSRDGGNTIYF
V: TRBV20-1; J: TRBJ1-2; D: TRBD1; size: few; DNA: TGCAGTGCTCGGGACAGCTACTATGGCTACACCTTC; CDR3: CSARDSYYGYTF
V: TRBV20-1; J: TRBJ2-2; D: TRBD2; size: few; DNA: TGCAGTGCTAGAGACCGATTAGCGGGACTTACCGGGGAGCTGTTTTTT; CDR3: CSARDRLAGLTGELFF
V: TRBV12-5; J: TRBJ1-1; D: NA; size: NA; DNA: TGTGCTAGTGGTTTAGCGGAGAACACTGAAGCTTTCTTT; CDR3: CASGLAENTEAFF
V: TRBV6-1; J: TRBJ1-1; D: NA; size: NA; DNA: TGTGCCAGCAAAACCCGGGGGATGGCGGACACTGAAGCTTTCTTT; CDR3: CASKTRGMADTEAFF
V: TRBV5-6; J: TRBJ2-3; D: TRBD2; size: NA; DNA: TGTGCCAGCAGCTTACTAGCGGGGTATACGCAGTATTTT; CDR3: CASSLLAGYTQYF
V: TRBV5-1; J: TRBJ1-1; D: NA; size: few; DNA: TGCGCCAGCAGCTTGTCAGGGGCTACAGACACTGAAGCTTTCTTT; CDR3: CASSLSGATDTEAFF
V: TRBV6-6; J: TRBJ1-4; D: NA; size: NA; DNA: TGTGCCAGCTGGGACGGTGCAACTAATGAAAAACTGTTTTTT; CDR3: CASWDGATNEKLFF
V: TRBV12-3/TRBV12-4; J: TRBJ2-7; D: TRBD1; size: NA; DNA: TGTGCCAGCAGTTTGGGGACAGGGTGGAACGAGCAGTACTTC; CDR3: CASSLGTGWNEQYF
V: TRBV7-9; J: TRBJ2-5; D: NA; size: few; DNA: TGTGCCAGCAGCTTATTACCGTACGGGCAGTACTTC; CDR3: CASSLLPYGQYF
V: TRBV6-2/TRBV6-3; J: TRBJ1-6; D: NA; size: NA; DNA: TGTGCCAGCAGTTACTCAGGGGAATCTTCACCCCTCCACTTT; CDR3: CASSYSGESSPLHF
V: TRBV28; J: TRBJ2-7; D: NA; size: few; DNA: TGTGCCAGCAGCCGACCTTGGGGCGACGAGCAGTACTTC; CDR3: CASSRPWGDEQYF
V: TRBV28; J: TRBJ2-7; D: NA; size: NA; DNA: TGTGCCAGCAGTTTAGTGCTAGTAAGGGACGAGCAGTACTTC; CDR3: CASSLVLVRDEQYF